This T cell receptor beta chain was documented in a study of regulatory T cells in long-lasting Graves disease (TCRdb year 2021). About the full investigation: Persistent Graves' disease was defined as persistently positive TSH receptor autoantibodies together with antithyroid drug treatment for over 5 years. Patients with persistent Graves' disease were compared with patients with newly diagnosed Graves' disease using TCR sequencing and RNA sequencing of peripheral blood. The study took place in China and was registered as a clinical trial. A total of about 33 samples underwent TCR sequencing: around 13 from persistent and some 20 from newly diagnosed Graves' disease patients. On average, persistent Graves' disease patients in the clinical cohort had been on antithyroid drugs for about 9.7 years. Here is what the overall study found, with its caveats: The authors acknowledged the small sample size as a limitation that may reduce accuracy. Only the TCR beta chain was sequenced and analyzed. TRBV28, TRBJ1-2 and TRBJ2-5 were preferentially used in persistent disease, while TRBV20-1 and TRBJ2-1 were favored in newly diagnosed disease. Persistent Graves' disease patients showed lower TCR Shannon entropy and fewer highly expanded clones than newly diagnosed patients, suggesting clonal expansion. Because the primary lesion, thyroid tissue, could not be accessed, the study looked at peripheral blood alone. A larger number of public clonotypes was shared among persistent patients (around 2,500) than among newly diagnosed patients (approximately 1,000).

With regard to this clonotype: Its antigen target is currently unknown. Base quality data are lacking; no much larger clone is found one base away.

Library method: multiplex PCR. TCRdb records Illumina HiSeq 4000 as the sequencer. To build TCR beta libraries, CDR3 regions were amplified by Arm-PCR using iRepertoire HTBI primers. PCR products were gel purified before sequencing. For the original study's pipeline: Across samples, 60 to 70 TRBV and 15 or so TRBJ segments were identified and used for gene usage analysis of CDR3 amino acid clonotypes. Filtered high-quality paired reads were merged into contigs using COPE and FqMerger. Contigs were aligned with BLAST to IMGT TRBV, TRBD and TRBJ reference genes, and CDR3 was defined per IMGT. Any clonotype with a frequency above 0.1% was counted as a highly expanded clone. Shannon entropy was used to measure repertoire diversity, and the Gini coefficient was used to measure V-J evenness. Clonotypes shared by more than one individual were considered public. TCRdb took the public reads, trimmed them with fastp at Q25, ran MiXCR for clone calling and kept in-frame beta chains. CDR3 protein duplicates are merged, each entry listing the most common genes and DNA. What appears here as the V and J calls and clone size reflects TCRdb's work, not the paper's. For this sample there are a few hundred thousand distinct CDR3 sequences; 20% to 30% appear just once. Jointly, the top ten make up about a quarter of the sample.

V was cut back by 9 bases and J by 0 bases, leaving a gap of 13 bases between them. Taken from cysteine to phenylalanine, the CDR3 has 14 residues. The retained sequence is limited to the CDR3, 42 bases, with the frame set at the first base. Via the germline V gene, CDR1 is SGHRS and CDR2 YFSETQ. The meaning of the sample's time point label: persistent/refractory GD, antithyroid drugs over 5 years with positive TRAb. For both TCR sequencing and RNA sequencing, RNA was extracted from PBMCs in TRIzol. The diagnosis of Graves' disease followed American Thyroid Association guidelines. Recruitment of patients was carried out at an endocrinology department in Xi'an, China. Each patient gave approximately 9 milliliters of peripheral blood, collected in an EDTA anticoagulant tube. Ficoll Paque Plus density gradient separation was used to isolate PBMCs, and no further T cell sorting was done. An Agilent 2100 Bioanalyzer and agarose gel were used to check RNA quality, while a NanoDrop 2000 measured RNA concentration.

This sequence originates from a female donor with Graves disease. This sequence uses TRBV5-1 and TRBJ2-1; D gene: possibly TRBD2, on 6 matching bases. The specimen was peripheral blood mononuclear cells (PBMCs), collected when the disease was refractory, from a patient treated with antithyroid drugs. The nucleotide sequence is given as TGCGCCACCCGGTCGGGGGTCTCCTACAATGAGCAGTTCTTC. It codes for CATRSGVSYNEQFF.